These 16 T cell receptor beta chains were sequenced from one sample in a study of cytomegalovirus exposure and HLA in healthy donors. It was with 60 Vbeta and 13 Jbeta primers that the PCR ran. TCRdb's copy holds only in-frame clones and misses some; the assay was immunoSEQ multiplex PCR. The data contain 200,000 or so clones, about 81% of them singletons. Sequences were obtained from PBMCs. The receptors were sampled from a woman aged 50 to 65 in good health and CMV-seropositive.

The chain carries TRBV6-1 and TRBJ2-1; D gene uncertain. Trimming removed 2 bases at V and 7 bases at J, with 6 bases between. This CDR3 has 12 residues. Germline V gene data show CDR1 as MNHNS and CDR2 as SASEGT. The CDR3 DNA is TGTGCCAGCAGTGAACCTACGAATGAGCAGTTCTTC. This translates into CASSEPTNEQFF.

The CDR3 spells CASSQSTGTYGYTF. The CDR3 nucleotides read TGCGCCAGCAGCCAATCAACAGGAACCTATGGCTACACCTTC. J is TRBJ1-2 and V is TRBV4-1; D is possibly TRBD1 (5 bases). The CDR3 is 14 residues long. Trimming stripped 2 bases from V and 4 bases from J, with 11 bases between. CDR1 and CDR2 from the germline V gene are MGHRA and YSYEKL.

The chain joins TRBV7-3 to TRBJ2-7; no clear D. This CDR3 spans 14 amino acids. Germline V gene lookup returns CDR1 SGHTA and CDR2 FQGTGA. V was clipped by 0 bases and J by 2 bases, with 8 bases between them. In DNA, the CDR3 is TGTGCCAGCAGCTTAACACCAGGTCCCTACGAGCAGTACTTC. It yields the protein CASSLTPGPYEQYF.

V gene TRBV6-5 combines with J gene TRBJ2-3, with TRBD2 identical over 10 bases. CDR1 is MNHEY and CDR2 is SVGAGI in the germline V gene. The CDR3 covers 16 residues. J gave up 7 bases and V 0 bases, and 7 bases lay outside the gene matches. In nucleotides, the CDR3 is TGTGCCAGCAGTTACTCGGGACTAGCGAGGGACCATACGCAGTATTTT. As protein: CASSYSGLARDHTQYF.

The chain couples TRBV6-1 to TRBJ2-3, with 10 nucleotides matching TRBD1. The CDR3 totals 17 residues. Germline V gives CDR1 MNHNS, CDR2 SASEGT. Trimming at V came to 4 bases and at J to 8 bases, leaving 15 bases not matched to a gene. Here the CDR3 reads CASSAGAGDRGGPTQYF. The CDR3 bases are TGTGCCAGCAGTGCCGGGGCAGGGGACAGGGGAGGACCTACGCAGTATTTT.

The chain links TRBV4-1 to TRBJ2-5; 8 nucleotides agree with TRBD1. The V gene's germline CDR1 is MGHRA and CDR2 YSYEKL. CDR3 length: 15 residues. V dropped 1 base and J dropped 5; count of bases not matched to a gene: 6. The CDR3 spells CASSQALDRVETQYF. In nucleotides, the CDR3 is TGCGCCAGCAGCCAAGCTTTGGACAGGGTTGAGACCCAGTACTTC.

This chain joins TRBV2 and TRBJ2-4, with TRBD2 matching 12 bases. CDR1 is SNHLY and CDR2 is FYNNEI in the germline V gene. After removal of 5 bases from V and 1 base from J, the junction contained 6 bases not matched to a gene. The CDR3 runs to 17 residues. The CDR3 DNA follows: TGTGCCAGCAGTCTAGCGGGAGGGCCCGGGGCCAAAAACATTCAGTACTTC. It encodes CASSLAGGPGAKNIQYF.

This clone was seen only a few times. This chain joins TRBV4-1 and TRBJ2-3, with 11 bases that match TRBD2. The V gene's germline CDR1 is MGHRA and CDR2 YSYEKL. This CDR3 has 15 amino acids. After removal of 4 bases from V and 5 bases from J, the junction contained 5 bases not matched to a gene. The CDR3 loop reads CASSPLAGGLDTQYF. For the CDR3, the DNA is TGCGCCAGCAGCCCCCTAGCGGGGGGTTTAGATACGCAGTATTTT.

V is TRBV6-5 and J is TRBJ1-1; no clear D. This CDR3 spans 11 amino acids. Trimming cost V 8 bases and J 5 bases, with 9 bases left between them. The germline CDR1 and CDR2 sequences are MNHEY and SVGAGI. CDR3 residues: CASSGWTEAFF. The CDR3 bases are TGTGCCAGCTCAGGCTGGACTGAAGCTTTCTTT.

The V and J genes are TRBV30 and TRBJ1-1; D gene uncertain. With 3 bases removed from V and 4 bases from J, the gap between germline ends came to 27 bases. Germline V lookup: CDR1 GTSNPN, CDR2 SVGIG (reference sequence). This CDR3 has 18 amino acids. CDR3 nucleotides: TGTGCCTGGAGCACCATCCGAGTCCAGCTACTAACGTCCACTGAAGCTTTCTTT. This sequence encodes CAWSTIRVQLLTSTEAFF.

J is TRBJ1-1 and V is TRBV29-1; 7 bases line up with TRBD1. CDR1 SQVTM and CDR2 ANQGSEA come from the germline V gene. V shed 4 bases, J shed 4 bases, and the junction held 9 bases outside the gene matches. There are 14 residues in the CDR3. CDR3 region: CSVGTGVVGTEAFF. Here the CDR3 DNA reads TGCAGCGTTGGGACAGGAGTTGTTGGCACTGAAGCTTTCTTT.

CDR3 DNA: TGTGCCAGCAGCTTATGGGGAGGGACTAGGTACAATGAGCAGTTCTTC. Its translation: CASSLWGGTRYNEQFF. The V call is TRBV7-2, the J call TRBJ2-1; 8 nucleotides match TRBD2. In germline, CDR1 is SGHTA, CDR2 FQGNSA. This CDR3 comprises 16 residues. The V and J ends lost 2 bases and 4 bases, in that order; junction bases with no gene match: 7.

The chain has TRBV6-5 and TRBJ2-6, with no clear D. This CDR3 has 15 residues. Per germline, CDR1 MNHEY and CDR2 SVGAGI. The V end was cut by 6 bases, the J end by 2 bases, with 11 bases between. CDR3 in amino acids: CASRLSLAGANVLTF. The CDR3 coding sequence is TGTGCCAGCAGGCTGAGCCTTGCTGGGGCCAACGTCCTGACTTTC.

As DNA, the CDR3 is TGTGCCACCGGCCAAAATCAGGGTGCCTACGGACTAGCGGGGGGGTACCAAGAGACCCAGTACTTC. Protein sequence: CATGQNQGAYGLAGGYQETQYF. This chain joins TRBV2 and TRBJ2-5; 15 nucleotides align to TRBD2. CDR1 SNHLY and CDR2 FYNNEI come from the germline V gene. Trimming took 10 bases from V and 0 from J; bases not matched to a gene: 24. The CDR3 covers 22 residues.

This chain uses TRBV7-9 with TRBJ2-5; no firm D call. The V end was cut by 2 bases, the J end by 7 bases, with 11 bases between. The CDR3 loop spans 13 amino acids. Germline V gene data show CDR1 as SEHNR and CDR2 as FQNEAQ (reference sequence). CDR3 protein: CASSLTQRATQYF. The CDR3 DNA is TGTGCCAGCAGCTTAACTCAGCGTGCGACCCAGTACTTC.

This clone was detected only once. The V gene is TRBV10-3, the J gene TRBJ1-1, with a weak D call TRBD1 (6 bases). In germline, CDR1 is ENHRY, CDR2 SYGVKD. This CDR3 has 14 residues. Trimming stripped 6 bases from V and 1 base from J, with 12 bases between. This CDR3 is CAISRGRENTEAFF. The CDR3 DNA sequence: TGTGCCATCAGCAGGGGACGAGAGAACACTGAAGCTTTCTTT.